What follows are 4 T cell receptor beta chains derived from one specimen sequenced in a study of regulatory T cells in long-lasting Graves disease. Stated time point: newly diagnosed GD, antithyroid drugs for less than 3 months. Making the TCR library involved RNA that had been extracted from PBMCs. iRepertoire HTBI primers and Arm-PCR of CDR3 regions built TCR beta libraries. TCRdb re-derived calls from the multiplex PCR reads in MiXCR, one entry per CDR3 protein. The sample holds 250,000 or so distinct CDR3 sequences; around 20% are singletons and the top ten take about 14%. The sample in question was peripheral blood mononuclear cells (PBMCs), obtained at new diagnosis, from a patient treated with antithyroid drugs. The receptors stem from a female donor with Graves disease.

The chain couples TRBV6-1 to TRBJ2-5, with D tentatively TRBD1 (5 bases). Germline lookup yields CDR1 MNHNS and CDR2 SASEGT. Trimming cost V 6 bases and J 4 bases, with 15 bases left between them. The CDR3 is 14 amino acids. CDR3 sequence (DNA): TGTGCCAGCAGAGACAGTTGGGGCAGAGAGACCCAGTACTTC. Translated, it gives CASRDSWGRETQYF.

The CDR3 region is CASRIRGTEAFF. The CDR3 nucleotides read TGTGCCAGCAGGATAAGGGGTACTGAAGCTTTCTTT. The gene calls are TRBV6-1 and TRBJ1-1, with D possibly TRBD1 on 5 matching bases. V lost 6 bases, J lost 5 bases, and 10 bases lay in between. Germline values: CDR1 MNHNS, CDR2 SASEGT. This CDR3 spans 12 amino acids.

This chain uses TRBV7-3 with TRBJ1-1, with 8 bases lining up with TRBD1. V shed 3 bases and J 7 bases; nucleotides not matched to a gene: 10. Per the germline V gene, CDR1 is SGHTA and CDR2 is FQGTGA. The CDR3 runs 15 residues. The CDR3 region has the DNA TGTGCCAGCAGCTTGCCTCGACAGGGGACCTTTGAAGCTTTCTTT. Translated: CASSLPRQGTFEAFF. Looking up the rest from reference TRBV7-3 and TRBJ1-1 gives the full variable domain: GAGVSQTPSNKVTEKGKYVELRCDPISGHTALYWYRQSLGQGPEFLIYFQGTGAADDSGLPNDRFFAVRPEGSVSTLKIQRTERGDSAVYLCASSLPRQGTFEAFFGQGTRLTVV.

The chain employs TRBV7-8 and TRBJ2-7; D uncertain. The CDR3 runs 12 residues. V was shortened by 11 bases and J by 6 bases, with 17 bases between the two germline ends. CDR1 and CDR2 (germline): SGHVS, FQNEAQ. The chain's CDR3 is CAGPHGNTEQYF. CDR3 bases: TGTGCCGGCCCTCATGGGAATACCGAGCAGTACTTC.